A single sample is the source of the 14 T cell receptor beta chains below, sequenced in a study of blood T cell repertoires in COVID-19 (dated by TCRdb to 2019 to 2021). Library generation was performed with the immunoSEQ multiplex PCR assay. TCRdb obtained this table from immuneACCESS and retained in-frame rearrangements with V and J assigned. These tables miss some clones; where compared with another copy, unresolved V genes account for less than half of the shortfall, and the remainder is unexplained. For this sample there are about 140,000 clones; around 80% appear just once. Approximately 2% of the sample is held by the ten biggest clonotypes. The material sequenced was peripheral blood. All receptors come from a woman aged 60-70 years with acute or convalescent COVID-19.

The chain is built from TRBV7-8 and TRBJ2-7; tentatively, D is TRBD2 (5 bases). Germline V gene lookup returns CDR1 SGHVS and CDR2 FQNEAQ. Trimming removed 9 bases from V and 6 bases from J, with 18 bases in between. The CDR3 covers 13 residues. CDR3 in amino acids: CASGHGLASEQYF. The CDR3 region has the DNA TGTGCCAGTGGGCACGGGCTAGCCTCCGAGCAGTACTTC. Looking up the rest from reference TRBV7-8 and TRBJ2-7 gives the full variable domain: GAGVSQSPRYKVAKRGQDVALRCDPISGHVSLFWYQQALGQGPEFLTYFQNEAQLDKSGLPSDRFFAERPEGSVSTLKIQRTQQEDSAVYLCASGHGLASEQYFGPGTRLTVT.

This clone was counted a few times. The V gene is TRBV5-1, the J gene TRBJ2-1; 8 nucleotides match TRBD1. This CDR3 spans 15 amino acids. The J segment lost 2 bases and the V segment lost 4 bases, leaving 5 bases of the junction unmatched. Germline CDR1 SGHRS, CDR2 YFSETQ. This CDR3 is CASSAGQGTYNEQFF. Written as DNA, the CDR3 is TGCGCCAGCAGCGCCGGACAGGGAACCTACAATGAGCAGTTCTTC.

The V gene is TRBV2, the J gene TRBJ2-5, with D possibly TRBD1 on 6 matching bases. CDR1 SNHLY and CDR2 FYNNEI come from the germline V gene. V lost 7 bases and J 2 bases, leaving 17 bases between the germline ends. The CDR3 is 15 amino acids. The CDR3 region has the DNA TGTGCCAGCAACACTCGGACAGAACTACAAGAGACCCAGTACTTC. Encoded protein: CASNTRTELQETQYF.

The DNA for the CDR3 is TGTGCCAGCAGTTTATCTGGCCTAGCGGGAGACGAGCAGTACTTC. Residues: CASSLSGLAGDEQYF. The chain uses TRBV28 and TRBJ2-7, with 10 bases matching TRBD2. CDR1 is MDHEN and CDR2 is SYDVKM in the germline V gene. V trimming: 1 base; J trimming: 5 bases; junction bases outside the gene matches: 5. This CDR3 is built from 15 residues.

The chain couples TRBV5-6 to TRBJ1-4; TRBD1 matches at 8 bases. The CDR3 spans 15 residues. Per the germline V gene, CDR1 is SGHDT and CDR2 is YYEEEE. The V segment lost 3 bases and the J segment 8 bases; nucleotides outside the gene matches: 9. This CDR3 is CASSSRDRGGEKLFF. The DNA of the CDR3 is TGTGCCAGCAGCTCACGAGACAGGGGTGGCGAAAAACTGTTTTTT.

The rearrangement links TRBV30 to TRBJ2-1; 9 nucleotides line up with TRBD2. The CDR3 loop spans 16 amino acids. V gave up 2 bases and J gave up 2 bases; unmatched junction bases: 7. Germline CDR1 is GTSNPN and CDR2 is SVGIG (reference sequence). For the CDR3, the DNA is TGTGCCTGGAGTAGTAGCGGGAGTTTCACCTACAATGAGCAGTTCTTC. This gives the protein CAWSSSGSFTYNEQFF.

This clone was counted between two and nine times. The chain combines TRBV5-1 with TRBJ2-1; TRBD1 matches 7 bases. Germline CDR1 is SGHRS and CDR2 is YFSETQ. V was pared by 0 bases and J by 5 bases, with 5 bases of the junction left unmatched. This CDR3 contains 15 residues. The CDR3 reads CASSLGGGLDNEQFF. In DNA form, the CDR3 reads TGCGCCAGCAGCTTGGGAGGGGGCCTGGACAATGAGCAGTTCTTC. The complete variable domain, with remaining parts taken from reference TRBV5-1 and TRBJ2-1, reads KAGVTQTPRYLIKTRGQQVTLSCSPISGHRSVSWYQQTPGQGLQFLFEYFSETQRNKGNFPGRFSGRQFSNSRSEMNVSTLELGDSALYLCASSLGGGLDNEQFFGPGTRLTVL.

Here the CDR3 DNA reads TGTGCCAGCAGACCCCGGCCTGGGAGCTCTCCCACCGGGGAGCTGTTTTTT. This codes for CASRPRPGSSPTGELFF. The rearrangement links TRBV28 to TRBJ2-2; D might be TRBD2 (5 bases). This CDR3 has 17 residues. From germline, CDR1 is MDHEN and CDR2 SYDVKM. The V end lost 6 bases, the J end lost 4 bases, and 21 bases lay between the germline ends.

This rearrangement joins TRBV7-3 to TRBJ2-1, with a tentative D call TRBD2 (6 bases). V lost 5 bases and J lost 5, with 16 bases in between. Germline V gene lookup returns CDR1 SGHTA and CDR2 FQGTGA. CDR3 length equals 15 residues. CDR3 in amino acids: CASSPGGGTHNEQFF. DNA for the CDR3: TGTGCCAGCAGCCCCGGTGGCGGGACTCACAATGAGCAGTTCTTC.

V gene TRBV11-2 combines with J gene TRBJ2-2; 7 bases line up with TRBD1. CDR3 length: 15 amino acids. The V gene end was trimmed by 3 bases and the J gene end by 7 bases; junction bases not matched to a gene: 8. CDR1 is SGHAT and CDR2 is FQNNGV in the germline V gene. The CDR3 here is CASSLRQGTGGELFF. The CDR3 DNA is TGTGCCAGCAGCTTGAGACAGGGAACAGGCGGGGAGCTGTTTTTT. Combining the CDR3 with reference TRBV11-2 and TRBJ2-2 gives the whole variable domain EAGVAQSPRYKIIEKRQSVAFWCNPISGHATLYWYQQILGQGPKLLIQFQNNGVVDDSQLPKDRFSAERLKGVDSTLKIQPAKLEDSAVYLCASSLRQGTGGELFFGEGSRLTVL.

The chain combines TRBV6-6 with TRBJ1-1; D ambiguous. The CDR3 extends over 11 amino acids. V was pared by 9 bases and J by 2 bases, with 7 bases between. CDR1 MNHNY and CDR2 SVGAGI come from the germline V gene (reference sequence). CDR3 region: CASGSNTEAFF. The CDR3 DNA is TGTGCCAGTGGGAGTAACACTGAAGCTTTCTTT.

V and J are TRBV5-1 and TRBJ2-7; 10 bases fit TRBD2. Germline values: CDR1 SGHRS, CDR2 YFSETQ. Trimming at V came to 0 bases and at J to 5 bases, leaving 2 bases not matched to a gene. The CDR3 length is 14 residues. The CDR3 sequence is CASSLDSGRNEQYF. The CDR3 region has the DNA TGCGCCAGCAGCTTGGATAGCGGGAGGAACGAGCAGTACTTC.

V and J are TRBV2 and TRBJ1-1; D uncertain. The CDR3 contains 13 residues. CDR1 is SNHLY and CDR2 is FYNNEI in the germline V gene. V gave up 1 base and J gave up 11 bases, with 14 bases separating them. CDR3 bases: TGTGCCAGCAGTGAAGAACGGTTAATGTGGGCTTTCTTT. Its protein product is CASSEERLMWAFF.

This clone is a singleton in its sample. This chain uses TRBV19 with TRBJ1-5; TRBD1 aligns across 8 bases. Germline V gene sequence: CDR1 LNHDA, CDR2 SQIVND (reference sequence). The CDR3 extends over 17 amino acids. The V and J ends lost 6 bases and 6 bases, in that order; junction bases with no gene match: 16. In nucleotides, the CDR3 is TGTGCCAGTAGAGAAGCTCAGGGGGCGTCTTTACTTCAGCCCCAGCATTTT. Translated, it gives CASREAQGASLLQPQHF.